These 3 T cell receptor beta chains originate from one sample sequenced in a study of OX40 agonist ivuxolimab in advanced cancers. Sequencing was performed with immunoSEQ multiplex PCR; in TCRdb, only in-frame clones are kept and a portion is missing. The sample lists tens of thousands of clones; approximately 81% were seen once. Sequenced material: CD4+ or CD8+ T cells sorted from blood, taken in a trial of the OX40 agonist ivuxolimab. These receptors were obtained from an adult with an advanced solid tumor such as melanoma, head and neck, liver or kidney cancer.

V and J are TRBV4-2 and TRBJ2-7; 9 bases align to TRBD1. CDR3 length: 16 residues. CDR1 and CDR2 (germline): LGHNA, YNFKEQ. The ends lost 3 bases at V and 6 bases at J; junction bases unmatched: 12. This CDR3 is CASSHLIQGAAVEQYF. The CDR3, as DNA: TGTGCCAGCAGCCACCTGATACAGGGGGCCGCGGTCGAGCAGTACTTC.

The chain joins TRBV28 to TRBJ1-3; perhaps TRBD1 as D (5 bases). The CDR3 runs 17 residues. Germline V CDR1 and CDR2: MDHEN, SYDVKM. Trimming cost V 2 bases and J 0 bases, with 14 bases left between them. DNA of the CDR3: TGTGCCAGCAGTTTAGTACGAACAGGCGGCTCTGGAAACACCATATATTTT. As protein: CASSLVRTGGSGNTIYF.

Here the CDR3 reads CASSIAPPGTGSYEQYF. The CDR3 bases are TGCGCCAGCTCCATTGCCCCTCCCGGGACAGGGTCCTACGAGCAGTACTTC. This chain links TRBV5-1 with TRBJ2-7, with 9 bases identical to TRBD1. The CDR3 is made up of 17 amino acids. Looked up from germline, CDR1 is SGHRS and CDR2 is YFSETQ. The junction had 15 bases not matched to a gene; V was cut back by 7 bases and J by 1 base.